This T cell receptor (beta chain) appears in the sequencing data of a study of patients and donors after allogeneic stem cell transplantation (dated by TCRdb to 2019 to 2021). Library preparation was by RT-PCR. Instrument on record: NextSeq 550. TCRdb cleaned the public reads at Q25 with fastp, built clones with MiXCR and kept in-frame beta chains. A single entry per CDR3 protein holds the most common genes and DNA from its merged rows. The sample yields 70,000 or so distinct CDR3 sequences; more than 25% were counted once. Clones ranked in the top ten supply about 26% of the sample. The trim is 0 bases for V and 0 bases for J, with a gap of 7 bases between the germline ends. There are 15 amino acids in the CDR3, from cysteine to phenylalanine inclusive. Only the CDR3 region is kept as DNA, spanning 45 bases read in frame from base 1. CDR1 and CDR2 were assigned from the germline V gene as MNHEY and SVGAGI.

As for this clonotype: There is no known antigen for this receptor. Base quality data are lacking; no much larger clone is found one base away.

The receptor's source is a human donor who was either an allogeneic HSCT recipient or a stem cell or donor lymphocyte infusion donor (not recorded which). It is not recorded whose cells these are; they may come from a transplant donor. The sequenced material came from blood, either unsorted or a sorted T cell fraction (not recorded which). The rearrangement joined TRBV6-5 to TRBJ2-3; there is no confident call for the D gene. The CDR3 loop reads CASSYSHRSTDTQYF. The DNA sequence is as follows: TGTGCCAGCAGTTACTCGCACCGTAGCACAGATACGCAGTATTTT.